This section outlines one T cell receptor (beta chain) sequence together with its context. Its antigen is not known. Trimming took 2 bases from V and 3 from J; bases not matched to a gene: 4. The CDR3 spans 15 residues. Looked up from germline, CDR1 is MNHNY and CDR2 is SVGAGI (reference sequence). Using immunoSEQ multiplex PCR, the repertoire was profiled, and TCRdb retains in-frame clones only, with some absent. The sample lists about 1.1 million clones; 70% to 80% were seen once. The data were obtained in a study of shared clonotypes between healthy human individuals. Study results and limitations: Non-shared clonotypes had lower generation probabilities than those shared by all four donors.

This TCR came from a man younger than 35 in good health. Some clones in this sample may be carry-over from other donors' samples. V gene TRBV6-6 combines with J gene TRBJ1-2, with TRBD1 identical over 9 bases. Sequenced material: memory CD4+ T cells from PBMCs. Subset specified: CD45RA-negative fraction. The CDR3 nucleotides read TGTGCCAGCAGTTACCGGGACAGGGACGACTATGGCTACACCTTC. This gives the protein CASSYRDRDDYGYTF.